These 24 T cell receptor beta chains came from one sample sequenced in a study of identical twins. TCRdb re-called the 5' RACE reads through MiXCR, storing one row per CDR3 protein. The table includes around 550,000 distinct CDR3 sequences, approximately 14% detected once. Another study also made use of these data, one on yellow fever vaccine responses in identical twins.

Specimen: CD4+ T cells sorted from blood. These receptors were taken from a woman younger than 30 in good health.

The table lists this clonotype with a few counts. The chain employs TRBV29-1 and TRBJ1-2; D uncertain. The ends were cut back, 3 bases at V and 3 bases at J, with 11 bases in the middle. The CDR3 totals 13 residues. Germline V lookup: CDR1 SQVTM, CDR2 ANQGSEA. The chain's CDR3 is CSVDSVVDYGYTF. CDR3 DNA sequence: TGCAGCGTTGACAGCGTCGTGGACTATGGCTACACCTTC.

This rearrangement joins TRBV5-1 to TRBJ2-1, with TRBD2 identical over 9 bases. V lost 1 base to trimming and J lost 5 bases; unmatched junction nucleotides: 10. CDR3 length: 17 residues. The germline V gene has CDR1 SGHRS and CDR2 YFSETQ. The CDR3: CASSLRAVASGDNEQFF. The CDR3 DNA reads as TGCGCCAGCAGCTTGCGAGCTGTAGCTAGCGGGGACAATGAGCAGTTCTTC.

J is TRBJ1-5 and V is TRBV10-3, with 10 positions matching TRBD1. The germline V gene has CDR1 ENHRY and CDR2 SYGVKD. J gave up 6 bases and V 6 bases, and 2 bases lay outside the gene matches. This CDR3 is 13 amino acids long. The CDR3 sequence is CAISRTGGQPQHF. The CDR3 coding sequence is TGTGCCATCAGCCGGACAGGGGGTCAGCCCCAGCATTTT.

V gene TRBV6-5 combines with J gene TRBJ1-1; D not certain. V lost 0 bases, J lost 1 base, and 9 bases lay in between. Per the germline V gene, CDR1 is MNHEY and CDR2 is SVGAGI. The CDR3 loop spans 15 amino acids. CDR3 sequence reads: CASSYSRRENTEAFF. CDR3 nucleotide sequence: TGTGCCAGCAGTTACTCGAGGCGGGAGAACACTGAAGCTTTCTTT.

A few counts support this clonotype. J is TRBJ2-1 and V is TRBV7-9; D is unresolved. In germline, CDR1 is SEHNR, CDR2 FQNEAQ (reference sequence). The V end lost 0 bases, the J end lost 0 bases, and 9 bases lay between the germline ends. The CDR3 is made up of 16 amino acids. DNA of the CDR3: TGTGCCAGCAGCTTAGCGTTGGCGGACTCCTACAATGAGCAGTTCTTC. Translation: CASSLALADSYNEQFF.

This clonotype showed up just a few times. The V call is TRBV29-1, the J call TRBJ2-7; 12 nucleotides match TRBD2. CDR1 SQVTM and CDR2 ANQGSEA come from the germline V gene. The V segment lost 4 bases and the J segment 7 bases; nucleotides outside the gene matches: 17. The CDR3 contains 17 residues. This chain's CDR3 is CSVVPTPRLAGAGEQYF. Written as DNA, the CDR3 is TGCAGCGTTGTCCCCACCCCAAGACTAGCGGGAGCCGGGGAGCAGTACTTC.

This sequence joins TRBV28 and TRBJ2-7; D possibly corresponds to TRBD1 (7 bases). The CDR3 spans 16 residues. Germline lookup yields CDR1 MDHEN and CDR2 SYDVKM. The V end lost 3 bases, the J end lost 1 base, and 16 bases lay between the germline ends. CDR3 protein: CASSFNGQEGSYEQYV. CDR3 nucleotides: TGTGCCAGCAGTTTTAACGGACAGGAGGGGTCCTACGAGCAGTACGTC.

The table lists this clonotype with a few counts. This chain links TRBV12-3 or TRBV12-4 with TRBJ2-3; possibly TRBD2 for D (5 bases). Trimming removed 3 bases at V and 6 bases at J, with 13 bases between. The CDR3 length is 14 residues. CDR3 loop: CASSFPTRGDTQYF. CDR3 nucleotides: TGTGCCAGCAGTTTCCCCACGCGCGGGGATACGCAGTATTTT.

CDR3 amino acids: CASRRGWGLVVSGGYTF. For the CDR3, the DNA is TGTGCCAGCAGGCGCGGTTGGGGGCTTGTAGTCTCGGGTGGCTACACCTTC. V gene TRBV6-1 combines with J gene TRBJ1-2, with D possibly TRBD1 on 6 matching bases. There are 17 residues in the CDR3. The V gene's germline CDR1 is MNHNS and CDR2 SASEGT. Trimming removed 6 bases from V and 7 bases from J, with 27 bases in between.

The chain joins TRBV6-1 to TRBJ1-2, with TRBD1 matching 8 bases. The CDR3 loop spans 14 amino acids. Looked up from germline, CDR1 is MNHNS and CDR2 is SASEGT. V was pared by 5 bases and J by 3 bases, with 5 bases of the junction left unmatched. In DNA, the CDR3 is TGTGCCAGCAGTACGACAGGGGATCACTATGGCTACACCTTC. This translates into CASSTTGDHYGYTF.

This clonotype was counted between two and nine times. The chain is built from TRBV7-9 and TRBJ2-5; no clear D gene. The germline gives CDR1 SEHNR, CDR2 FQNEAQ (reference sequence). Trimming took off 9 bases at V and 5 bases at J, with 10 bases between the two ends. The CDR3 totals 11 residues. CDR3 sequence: CASASYETQYF. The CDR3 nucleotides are TGTGCCAGTGCTTCTTACGAGACCCAGTACTTC.

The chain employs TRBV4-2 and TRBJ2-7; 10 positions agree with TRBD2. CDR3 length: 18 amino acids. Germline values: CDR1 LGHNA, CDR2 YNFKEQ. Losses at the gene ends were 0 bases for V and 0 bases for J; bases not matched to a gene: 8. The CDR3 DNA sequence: TGTGCCAGCAGCCAAGATATTAGCGGGGGGACGAGCTCCTACGAGCAGTACGTC. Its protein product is CASSQDISGGTSSYEQYV.

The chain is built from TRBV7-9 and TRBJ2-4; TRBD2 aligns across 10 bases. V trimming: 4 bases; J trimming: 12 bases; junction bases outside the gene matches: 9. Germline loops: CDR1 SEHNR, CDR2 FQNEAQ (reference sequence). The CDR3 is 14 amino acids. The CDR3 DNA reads TGTGCCAGCAGCTCTCCCACCTTAGCGGGGGGTCAGTACTTC. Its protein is CASSSPTLAGGQYF.

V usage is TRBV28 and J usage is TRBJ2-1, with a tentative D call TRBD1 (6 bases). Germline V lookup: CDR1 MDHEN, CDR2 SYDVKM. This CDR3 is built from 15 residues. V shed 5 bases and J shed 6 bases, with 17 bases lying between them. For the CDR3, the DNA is TGTGCCAGCAGTAGGTCAGGGGTTGTGGGCAATGAGCAGTTCTTC. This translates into CASSRSGVVGNEQFF.

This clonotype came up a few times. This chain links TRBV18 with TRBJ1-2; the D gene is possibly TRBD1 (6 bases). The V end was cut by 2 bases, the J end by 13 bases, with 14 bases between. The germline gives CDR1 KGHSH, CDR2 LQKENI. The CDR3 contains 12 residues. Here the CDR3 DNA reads TGTGCCAGCTCACCAGTGACAGCACAGGGCACCTTC. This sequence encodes CASSPVTAQGTF.

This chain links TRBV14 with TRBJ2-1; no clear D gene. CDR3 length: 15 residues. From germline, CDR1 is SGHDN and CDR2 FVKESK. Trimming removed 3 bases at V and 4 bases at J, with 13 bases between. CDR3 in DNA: TGTGCCAGCAGCCATCGGCTCGGCGGATACAATGAGCAGTTCTTC. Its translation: CASSHRLGGYNEQFF.

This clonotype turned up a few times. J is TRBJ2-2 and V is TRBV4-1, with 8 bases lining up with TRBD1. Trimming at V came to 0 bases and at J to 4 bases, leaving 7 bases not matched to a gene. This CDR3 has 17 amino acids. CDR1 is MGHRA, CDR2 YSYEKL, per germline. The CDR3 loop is CASSQEYTGGFTGELFF. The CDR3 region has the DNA TGCGCCAGCAGCCAAGAGTATACAGGGGGATTCACCGGGGAGCTGTTTTTT.

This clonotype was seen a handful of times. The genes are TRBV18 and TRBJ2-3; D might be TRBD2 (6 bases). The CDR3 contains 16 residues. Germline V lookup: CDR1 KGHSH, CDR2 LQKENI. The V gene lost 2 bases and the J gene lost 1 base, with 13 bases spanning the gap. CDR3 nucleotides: TGTGCCAGCTCACCATATAGACTAGTAGGCACAGATACGCAGTATTTT. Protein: CASSPYRLVGTDTQYF. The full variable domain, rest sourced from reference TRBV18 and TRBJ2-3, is NAGVMQNPRHLVRRRGQEARLRCSPMKGHSHVYWYRQLPEEGLKFMVYLQKENIIDESGMPKERFSAEFPKEGPSILRIQQVVRGDSAAYFCASSPYRLVGTDTQYFGPGTRLTVL.

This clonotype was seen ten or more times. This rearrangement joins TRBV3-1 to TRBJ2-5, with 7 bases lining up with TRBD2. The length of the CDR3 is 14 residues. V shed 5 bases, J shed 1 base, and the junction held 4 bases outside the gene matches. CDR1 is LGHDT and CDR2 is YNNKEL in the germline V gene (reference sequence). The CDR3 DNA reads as TGTGCCAGCAGCTTAAGACTAGCCCAAGAGACCCAGTACTTC. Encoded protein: CASSLRLAQETQYF.

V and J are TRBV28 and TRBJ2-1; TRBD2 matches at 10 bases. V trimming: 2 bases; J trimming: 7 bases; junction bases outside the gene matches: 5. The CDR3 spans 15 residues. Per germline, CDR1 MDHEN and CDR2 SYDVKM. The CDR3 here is CASSLPTSGVNEQFF. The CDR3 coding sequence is TGTGCCAGCAGTTTACCCACTAGCGGGGTTAATGAGCAGTTCTTC.

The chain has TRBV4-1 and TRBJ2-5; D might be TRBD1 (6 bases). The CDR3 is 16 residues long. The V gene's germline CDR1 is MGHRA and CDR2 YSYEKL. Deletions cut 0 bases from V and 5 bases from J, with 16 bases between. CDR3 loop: CASSQDRGSLGETQYF. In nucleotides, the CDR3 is TGCGCCAGCAGCCAAGATAGGGGGTCGTTGGGGGAGACCCAGTACTTC.

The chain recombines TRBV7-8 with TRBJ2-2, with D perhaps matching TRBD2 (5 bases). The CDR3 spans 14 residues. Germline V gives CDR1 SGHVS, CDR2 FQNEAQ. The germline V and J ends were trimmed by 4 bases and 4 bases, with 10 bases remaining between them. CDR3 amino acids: CASSSLARTGELFF. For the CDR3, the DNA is TGTGCCAGCAGCTCCCTAGCCCGCACCGGGGAGCTGTTTTTT. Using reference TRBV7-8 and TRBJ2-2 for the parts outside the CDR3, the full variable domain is GAGVSQSPRYKVAKRGQDVALRCDPISGHVSLFWYQQALGQGPEFLTYFQNEAQLDKSGLPSDRFFAERPEGSVSTLKIQRTQQEDSAVYLCASSSLARTGELFFGEGSRLTVL.

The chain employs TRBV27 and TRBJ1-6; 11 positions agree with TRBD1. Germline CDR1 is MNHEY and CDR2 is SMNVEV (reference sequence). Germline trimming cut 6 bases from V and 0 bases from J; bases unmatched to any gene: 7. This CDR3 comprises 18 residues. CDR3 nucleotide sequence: TGTGCCAGCAGACCTGGACAGGGGGCGAGCTCCTATAATTCACCCCTCCACTTT. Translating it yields CASRPGQGASSYNSPLHF.

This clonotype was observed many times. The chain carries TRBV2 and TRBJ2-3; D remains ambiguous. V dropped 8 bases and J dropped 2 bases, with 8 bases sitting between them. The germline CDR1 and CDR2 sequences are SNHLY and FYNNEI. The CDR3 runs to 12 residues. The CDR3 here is CASGRVTDTQYF. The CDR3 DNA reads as TGTGCCAGCGGTCGAGTCACAGATACGCAGTATTTT.